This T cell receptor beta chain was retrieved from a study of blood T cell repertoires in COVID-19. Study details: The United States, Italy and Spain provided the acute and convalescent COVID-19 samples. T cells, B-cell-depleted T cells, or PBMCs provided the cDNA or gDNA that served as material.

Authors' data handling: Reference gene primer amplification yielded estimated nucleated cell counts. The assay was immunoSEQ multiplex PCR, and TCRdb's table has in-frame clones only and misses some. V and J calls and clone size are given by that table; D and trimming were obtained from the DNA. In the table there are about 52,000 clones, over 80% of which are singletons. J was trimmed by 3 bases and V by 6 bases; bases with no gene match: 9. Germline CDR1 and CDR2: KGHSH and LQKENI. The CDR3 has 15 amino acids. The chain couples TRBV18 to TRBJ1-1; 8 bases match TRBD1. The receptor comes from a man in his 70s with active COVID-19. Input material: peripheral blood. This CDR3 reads CASSPIPGQDTEAFF. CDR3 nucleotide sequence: TGTGCCAGCTCGCCTATACCGGGACAGGACACTGAAGCTTTCTTT.